This TCR beta chain stems from a study of blood T cell repertoires in COVID-19. Study context: Specimens from acute and convalescent COVID-19 originated in the United States, Italy and Spain. Nucleic acid was either cDNA or gDNA, and it came from T cells, B-cell-depleted T cells, or PBMCs.

CDR3 size: 14 residues. Trimming left V 2 bases short and J 0 bases short, with 8 bases between. Germline V gives CDR1 SGHRS, CDR2 YFSETQ. As processed by the authors: How many nucleated cells were present was estimated from reference gene primer amplification. Profiled with immunoSEQ multiplex PCR; TCRdb holds only in-frame clones, not every one. D and trimming were read from the DNA, whereas the V and J calls and clone size are those reported in that table. Of approximately 300,000 clones in the sample, approximately 90% were seen once. V and J are TRBV5-1 and TRBJ1-1; D uncertain. The source material was peripheral blood. The receptor comes from a man between 35 and 55 years old with acute or convalescent COVID-19. CDR3 sequence: CASSFRDMNTEAFF. Written as DNA, the CDR3 is TGCGCCAGCAGCTTCCGCGACATGAACACTGAAGCTTTCTTT.